This T cell receptor beta chain was sequenced during a study of spatial heterogeneity in lung cancer. TCRdb processed the 5' RACE reads anew with MiXCR; each CDR3 protein has one entry. The table shows roughly 99,000 distinct CDR3 sequences, with approximately 19% occurring only once. The CDR3 contains 11 residues. From germline, CDR1 is DFQATT and CDR2 SNEGSKA (reference sequence). J lost 9 bases, V lost 6 bases, and 4 bases had no gene match. Time point defined: blood at routine non-recurrence follow-up after resection. Sequencing covered unsorted whole RNA taken from tumor, nontumor lung or frozen PBMC.

The source of this sequence is a male donor with early-stage non-small cell lung cancer. The chain links TRBV20-1 to TRBJ2-1; 8 bases fit TRBD1. The sequenced sample was PBMCs, obtained at follow-up. The CDR3: CSARQGIEQFF. DNA for the CDR3: TGCAGTGCCCGACAGGGGATTGAGCAGTTCTTC.